This entry describes one TCR beta chain. Its target is unknown. The source of the sample is a study of T cell responses to AZD1222 COVID-19 vaccine. General observations from the study: Only a handful of AZD1222 recipients, several in all, had baseline seropositivity.

V lost 2 bases, J lost 8 bases, and 7 bases lay in between. CDR3 size: 11 residues. Germline assignment: CDR1 SGHRS and CDR2 YFSETQ. The table came from immunoSEQ multiplex PCR; TCRdb's copy has only in-frame clones and leaves some out. This sample has around 95,000 clones, with about 88% found just once. The sequencing used peripheral blood, collected on day 0 of AZD1222 vaccination. J is TRBJ1-1 and V is TRBV5-1; D is undetermined. The source is an adult in good health. The CDR3 bases are TGCGCCAGCAGCTTCGAGGGCGAAGCTTTCTTT. The encoded protein is CASSFEGEAFF.